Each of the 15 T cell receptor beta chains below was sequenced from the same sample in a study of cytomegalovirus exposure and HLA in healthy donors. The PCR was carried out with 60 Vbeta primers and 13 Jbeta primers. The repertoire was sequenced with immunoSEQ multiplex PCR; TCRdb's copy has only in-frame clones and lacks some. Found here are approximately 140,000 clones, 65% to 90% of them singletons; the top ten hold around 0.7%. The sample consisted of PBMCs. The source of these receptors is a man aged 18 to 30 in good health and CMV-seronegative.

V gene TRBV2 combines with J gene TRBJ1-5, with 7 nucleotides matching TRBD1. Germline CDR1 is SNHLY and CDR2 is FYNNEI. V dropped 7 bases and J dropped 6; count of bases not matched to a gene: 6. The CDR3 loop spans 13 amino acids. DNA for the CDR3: TGTGCCAGCACCGACAGGGTTGGTCAGCCCCAGCATTTT. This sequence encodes CASTDRVGQPQHF.

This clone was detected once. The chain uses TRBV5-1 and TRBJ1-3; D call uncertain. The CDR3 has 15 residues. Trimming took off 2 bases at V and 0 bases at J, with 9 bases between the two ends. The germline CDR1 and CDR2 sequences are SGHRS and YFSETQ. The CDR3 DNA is TGCGCCAGCAGCTTCGGCGGTTACTCTGGAAACACCATATATTTT. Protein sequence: CASSFGGYSGNTIYF.

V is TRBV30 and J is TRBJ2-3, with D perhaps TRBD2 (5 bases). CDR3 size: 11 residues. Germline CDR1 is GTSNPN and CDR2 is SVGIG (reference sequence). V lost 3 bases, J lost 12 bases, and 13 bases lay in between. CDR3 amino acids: CAWSQMGDQYF. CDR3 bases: TGTGCCTGGAGCCAGATGGGAGATCAGTATTTT. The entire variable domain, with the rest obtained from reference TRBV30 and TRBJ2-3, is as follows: SQTIHQWPATLVQPVGSPLSLECTVEGTSNPNLYWYRQAAGRGLQLLFYSVGIGQISSEVPQNLSASRPQDRQFILSSKKLLLSDSGFYLCAWSQMGDQYFGPGTRLTVL.

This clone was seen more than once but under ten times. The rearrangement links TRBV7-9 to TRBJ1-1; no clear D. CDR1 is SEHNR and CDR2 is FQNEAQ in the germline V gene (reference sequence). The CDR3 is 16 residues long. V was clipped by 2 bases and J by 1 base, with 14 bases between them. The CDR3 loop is CASSLYGVWANTEAFF. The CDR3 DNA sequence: TGTGCCAGCAGCTTATACGGGGTTTGGGCGAACACTGAAGCTTTCTTT. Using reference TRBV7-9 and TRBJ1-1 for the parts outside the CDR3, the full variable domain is DTGVSQNPRHKITKRGQNVTFRCDPISEHNRLYWYRQTLGQGPEFLTYFQNEAQLEKSRLLSDRFSAERPKGSFSTLEIQRTEQGDSAMYLCASSLYGVWANTEAFFGQGTRLTVV.

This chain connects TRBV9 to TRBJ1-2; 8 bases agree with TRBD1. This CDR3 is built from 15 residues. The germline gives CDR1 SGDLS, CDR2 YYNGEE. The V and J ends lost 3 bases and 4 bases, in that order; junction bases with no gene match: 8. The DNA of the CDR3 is TGTGCCAGCAGCGCCCAGGGGGCGGGCGGCTATGGCTACACCTTC. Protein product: CASSAQGAGGYGYTF.

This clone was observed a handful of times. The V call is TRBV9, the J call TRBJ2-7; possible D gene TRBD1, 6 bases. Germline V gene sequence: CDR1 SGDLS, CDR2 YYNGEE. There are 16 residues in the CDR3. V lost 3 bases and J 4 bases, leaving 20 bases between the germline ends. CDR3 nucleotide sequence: TGTGCCAGCAGCGAAACAGTAGTACAGGGTTTTTACGAGCAGTACTTC. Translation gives CASSETVVQGFYEQYF.

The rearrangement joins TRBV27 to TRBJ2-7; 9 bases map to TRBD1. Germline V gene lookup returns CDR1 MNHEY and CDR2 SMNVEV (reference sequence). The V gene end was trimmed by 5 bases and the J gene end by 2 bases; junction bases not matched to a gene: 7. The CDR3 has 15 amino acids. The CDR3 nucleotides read TGTGCCAGCAGTCCAGGGACAGGGATAACCTACGAGCAGTACTTC. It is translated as CASSPGTGITYEQYF.

The CDR3 region has the DNA TGTGCCAGCGTGGGCGGGACGGTCTACAATGAGCAGTTCTTC. Its protein product is CASVGGTVYNEQFF. The V gene is TRBV2, the J gene TRBJ2-1; maybe TRBD2 (6 bases). V lost 8 bases and J 3 bases, leaving 14 bases between the germline ends. Germline CDR1 is SNHLY and CDR2 is FYNNEI. The CDR3 is made up of 14 amino acids.

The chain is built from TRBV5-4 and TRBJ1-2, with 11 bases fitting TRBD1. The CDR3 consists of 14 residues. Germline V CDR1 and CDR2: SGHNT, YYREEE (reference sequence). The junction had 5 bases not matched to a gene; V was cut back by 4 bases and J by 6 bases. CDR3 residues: CASSRRTGGDGYTF. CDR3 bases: TGTGCCAGCAGCCGACGGACAGGGGGCGATGGCTACACCTTC.

The CDR3 protein is CSVGQLSSYEQYF. In DNA, the CDR3 is TGCAGCGTTGGACAGTTGTCCTCCTACGAGCAGTACTTC. The rearrangement joins TRBV29-1 to TRBJ2-7; the D gene is possibly TRBD1 (5 bases). This CDR3 contains 13 residues. The V gene's germline CDR1 is SQVTM and CDR2 ANQGSEA. V lost 4 bases and J 0 bases, leaving 10 bases between the germline ends.

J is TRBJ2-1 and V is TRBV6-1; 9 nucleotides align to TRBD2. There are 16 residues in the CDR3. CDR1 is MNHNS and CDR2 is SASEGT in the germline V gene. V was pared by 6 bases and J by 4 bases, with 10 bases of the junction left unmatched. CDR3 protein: CASRETPTSGYNEQFF. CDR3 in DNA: TGTGCCAGCAGAGAAACTCCGACTAGCGGATACAATGAGCAGTTCTTC.

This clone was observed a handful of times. The CDR3 bases are TGCGCCAGCAGCTTGGGCTCCGTGGGGGCGGGAAACACCATATATTTT. Translation gives CASSLGSVGAGNTIYF. The chain couples TRBV5-1 to TRBJ1-3; TRBD1 is a possible D gene (6 bases). V lost 0 bases to trimming and J lost 4 bases, with 14 bases between them. The CDR3 has 16 amino acids. Germline assignment: CDR1 SGHRS and CDR2 YFSETQ.

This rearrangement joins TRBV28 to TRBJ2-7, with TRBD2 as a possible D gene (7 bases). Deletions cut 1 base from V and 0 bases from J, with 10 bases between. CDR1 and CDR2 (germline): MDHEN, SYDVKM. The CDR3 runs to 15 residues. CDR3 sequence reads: CASSLYGGLSYEQYF. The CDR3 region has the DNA TGTGCCAGCAGTTTATACGGGGGGCTCTCCTACGAGCAGTACTTC.

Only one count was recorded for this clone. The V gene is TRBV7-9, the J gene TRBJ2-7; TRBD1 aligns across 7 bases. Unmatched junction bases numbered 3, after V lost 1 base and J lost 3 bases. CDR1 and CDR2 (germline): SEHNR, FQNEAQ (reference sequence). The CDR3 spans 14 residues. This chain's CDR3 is CASSLEAGGYEQYF. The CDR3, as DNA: TGTGCCAGCAGCTTAGAGGCAGGGGGCTACGAGCAGTACTTC.

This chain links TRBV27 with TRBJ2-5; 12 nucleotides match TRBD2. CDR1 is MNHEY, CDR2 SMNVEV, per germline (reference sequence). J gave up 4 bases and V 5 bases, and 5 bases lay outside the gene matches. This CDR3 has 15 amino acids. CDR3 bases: TGTGCCAGCAGTGCCCGACTAGCGGGGGTAGAGACCCAGTACTTC. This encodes CASSARLAGVETQYF.